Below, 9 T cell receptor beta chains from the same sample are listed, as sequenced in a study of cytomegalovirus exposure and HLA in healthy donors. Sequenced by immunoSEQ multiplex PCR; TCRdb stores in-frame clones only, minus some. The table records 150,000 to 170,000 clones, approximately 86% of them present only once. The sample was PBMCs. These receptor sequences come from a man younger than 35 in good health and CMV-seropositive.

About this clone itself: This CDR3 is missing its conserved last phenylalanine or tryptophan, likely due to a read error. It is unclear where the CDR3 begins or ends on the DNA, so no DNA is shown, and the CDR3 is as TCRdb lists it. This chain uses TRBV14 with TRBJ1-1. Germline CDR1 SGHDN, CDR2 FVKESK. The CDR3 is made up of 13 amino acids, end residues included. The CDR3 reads CASSPYPPSGIPI.

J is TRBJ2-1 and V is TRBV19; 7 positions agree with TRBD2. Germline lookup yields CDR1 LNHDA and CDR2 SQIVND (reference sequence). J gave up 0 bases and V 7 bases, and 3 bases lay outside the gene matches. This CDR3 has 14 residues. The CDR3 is CASTRELSYNEQFF. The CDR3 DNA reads TGTGCCAGTACGCGGGAGCTCTCCTACAATGAGCAGTTCTTC. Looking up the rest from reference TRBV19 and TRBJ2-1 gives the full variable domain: DGGITQSPKYLFRKEGQNVTLSCEQNLNHDAMYWYRQDPGQGLRLIYYSQIVNDFQKGDIAEGYSVSREKKESFPLTVTSAQKNPTAFYLCASTRELSYNEQFFGPGTRLTVL.

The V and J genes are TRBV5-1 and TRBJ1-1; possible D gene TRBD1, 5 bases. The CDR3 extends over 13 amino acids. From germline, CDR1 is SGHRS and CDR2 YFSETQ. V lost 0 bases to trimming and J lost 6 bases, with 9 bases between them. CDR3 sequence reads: CASSLDWGAEAFF. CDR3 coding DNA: TGCGCCAGCAGCTTGGATTGGGGGGCTGAAGCTTTCTTT.

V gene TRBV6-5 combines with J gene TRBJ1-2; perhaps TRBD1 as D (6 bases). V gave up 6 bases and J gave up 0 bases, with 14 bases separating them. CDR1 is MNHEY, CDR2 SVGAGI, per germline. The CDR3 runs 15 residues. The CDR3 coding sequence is TGTGCCAGCAGCTCAGGACAGCGTTCTAACTATGGCTACACCTTC. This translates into CASSSGQRSNYGYTF.

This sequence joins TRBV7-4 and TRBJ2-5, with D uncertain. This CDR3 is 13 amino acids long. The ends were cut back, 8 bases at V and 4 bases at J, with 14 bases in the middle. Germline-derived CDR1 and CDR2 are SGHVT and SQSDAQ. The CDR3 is CASPGRLGETQYF. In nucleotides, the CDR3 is TGTGCCAGCCCAGGTAGGTTGGGAGAGACCCAGTACTTC.

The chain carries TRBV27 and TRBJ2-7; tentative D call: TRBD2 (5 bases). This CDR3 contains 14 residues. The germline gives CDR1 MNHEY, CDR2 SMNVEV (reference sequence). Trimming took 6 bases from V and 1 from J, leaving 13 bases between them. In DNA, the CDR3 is TGTGCCAGCAGCACCGGACTTAAGTCCTACGAGCAGTACTTC. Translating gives CASSTGLKSYEQYF.

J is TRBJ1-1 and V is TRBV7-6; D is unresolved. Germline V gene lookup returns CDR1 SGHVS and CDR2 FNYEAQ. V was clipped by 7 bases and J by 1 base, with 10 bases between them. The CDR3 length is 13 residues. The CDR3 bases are TGTGCCAGCACCTCAGGCAGGAACACTGAAGCTTTCTTT. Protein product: CASTSGRNTEAFF.

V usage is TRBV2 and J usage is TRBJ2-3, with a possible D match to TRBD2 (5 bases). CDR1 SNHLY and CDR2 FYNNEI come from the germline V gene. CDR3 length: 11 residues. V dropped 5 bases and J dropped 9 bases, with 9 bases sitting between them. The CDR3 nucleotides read TGTGCCAGCAGTCTAGCAGTCACGCAGTATTTT. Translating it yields CASSLAVTQYF.

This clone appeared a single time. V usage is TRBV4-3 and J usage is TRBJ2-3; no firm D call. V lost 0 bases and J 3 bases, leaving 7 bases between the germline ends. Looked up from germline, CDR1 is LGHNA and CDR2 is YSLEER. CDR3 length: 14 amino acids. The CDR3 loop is CASSQDLYTDTQYF. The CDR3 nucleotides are TGCGCCAGCAGCCAAGATCTCTATACAGATACGCAGTATTTT.